These 5 T cell receptor beta chains originate from one sample sequenced in a study of blood T cell repertoires in COVID-19. Sequencing used immunoSEQ multiplex PCR; TCRdb keeps in-frame clones, though not all of them. The data show fewer than 150,000 clones, 65% to 80% seen once. Sequenced material: peripheral blood. These receptors all stem from a man between 50 and 59 years old with acute or convalescent COVID-19.

In this sample, this clone turned up once. This specimen includes other DNA sequences encoding the same CDR3. This chain joins TRBV7-2 and TRBJ2-1; TRBD2 agrees at 7 bases. The germline V gene encodes CDR1 SGHTA and CDR2 FQGNSA. The ends lost 1 base at V and 3 bases at J; junction bases unmatched: 6. CDR3 length: 16 residues. The CDR3 loop is CASSLVRLAVYNEQFF. In DNA, the CDR3 is TGTGCCAGCAGCTTAGTAAGGCTAGCGGTCTACAATGAGCAGTTCTTC.

CDR3 sequence reads: CASITRGEQYF. The CDR3 bases are TGTGCCAGCATTACTAGGGGGGAGCAGTACTTC. The chain recombines TRBV28 with TRBJ2-7; a weak D match, TRBD1 (6 bases). Germline assignment: CDR1 MDHEN and CDR2 SYDVKM. The CDR3 runs to 11 residues. Trimming cost V 7 bases and J 7 bases, with 11 bases left between them. Looking up the rest from reference TRBV28 and TRBJ2-7 gives the full variable domain: DVKVTQSSRYLVKRTGEKVFLECVQDMDHENMFWYRQDPGLGLRLIYFSYDVKMKEKGDIPEGYSVSREKKERFSLILESASTNQTSMYLCASITRGEQYFGPGTRLTVT.

This chain connects TRBV5-5 to TRBJ2-1, with 12 bases aligning to TRBD2. The length of the CDR3 is 16 residues. Germline V gives CDR1 SGHKS, CDR2 YYEKEE (reference sequence). Losses at the gene ends were 0 bases for V and 7 bases for J; bases not matched to a gene: 5. Here the CDR3 DNA reads TGTGCCAGCAGCTTGGTGCTAGCGGGGGGGCTGAATGAGCAGTTCTTC. This encodes CASSLVLAGGLNEQFF.

The chain couples TRBV5-1 to TRBJ1-1, with D uncertain. Germline V gene sequence: CDR1 SGHRS, CDR2 YFSETQ. The germline V and J ends were trimmed by 4 bases and 3 bases, with 16 bases remaining between them. The CDR3 is 15 amino acids. This CDR3 reads CASSREAGAHTEAFF. As DNA, the CDR3 is TGCGCCAGCAGCCGCGAAGCGGGCGCTCACACTGAAGCTTTCTTT. The full variable domain, completed using reference TRBV5-1 and TRBJ1-1, is KAGVTQTPRYLIKTRGQQVTLSCSPISGHRSVSWYQQTPGQGLQFLFEYFSETQRNKGNFPGRFSGRQFSNSRSEMNVSTLELGDSALYLCASSREAGAHTEAFFGQGTRLTVV.

The chain combines TRBV19 with TRBJ1-5, with 9 bases identical to TRBD1. Germline assignment: CDR1 LNHDA and CDR2 SQIVND (reference sequence). The CDR3 spans 14 residues. Germline trimming cut 10 bases from V and 2 bases from J; bases unmatched to any gene: 6. The DNA for the CDR3 is TGTGCCACCCTGCGGACAGGGGGCAATCAGCCCCAGCATTTT. Its translation is CATLRTGGNQPQHF.